One sample yielded the 21 T cell receptor beta chains listed below, sequenced in a study of cytomegalovirus exposure and HLA in healthy donors. The primer mix had 60 Vbeta and 13 Jbeta primers. Generated by immunoSEQ multiplex PCR, the TCRdb table keeps only in-frame clones and is missing some. The sample records some 100,000 clones, 75% being singletons. Source material: PBMCs. The receptor set was obtained from a woman aged 18-30 years in good health and CMV-seropositive.

This clone has just a few counts. The chain has TRBV4-2 and TRBJ2-1; 9 positions match TRBD2. This CDR3 has 16 residues. Germline-derived CDR1 and CDR2 are LGHNA and YNFKEQ. After removal of 1 base from V and 3 bases from J, the junction contained 4 bases not matched to a gene. CDR3 residues: CASSQGLAELYNEQFF. The CDR3 DNA follows: TGTGCCAGCAGCCAAGGACTAGCGGAGCTCTACAATGAGCAGTTCTTC.

The chain uses TRBV28 and TRBJ2-2, with D maybe TRBD1 (5 bases). The CDR3 spans 12 residues. Germline loops: CDR1 MDHEN, CDR2 SYDVKM. V dropped 7 bases and J dropped 3 bases, with 6 bases sitting between them. CDR3 DNA sequence: TGTGCCAGCATAGGGGACACCGGGGAGCTGTTTTTT. Residues: CASIGDTGELFF.

This chain links TRBV4-1 with TRBJ2-3; 12 bases agree with TRBD2. There are 19 residues in the CDR3. CDR1 MGHRA and CDR2 YSYEKL come from the germline V gene. After removal of 6 bases from V and 1 base from J, the junction contained 14 bases not matched to a gene. CDR3 coding DNA: TGCGCCAGCAGTTCCCAACTAGCGGGAGGCACTTGGGGCACAGATACGCAGTATTTT. It is translated as CASSSQLAGGTWGTDTQYF.

In this sample, this clone turned up once. The rearrangement uses TRBV7-2 and TRBJ1-1; D gene unclear. Germline loops: CDR1 SGHTA, CDR2 FQGNSA. V was cut by 6 bases and J by 0 bases, with 14 bases left in between. The CDR3 has 15 residues. DNA of the CDR3: TGTGCCAGCAGATATTCCCCCGGTGTGAACACTGAAGCTTTCTTT. Translation gives CASRYSPGVNTEAFF.

V is TRBV28 and J is TRBJ1-2, with D uncertain. Germline values: CDR1 MDHEN, CDR2 SYDVKM. The CDR3 consists of 14 residues. V was clipped by 5 bases and J by 8 bases, with 18 bases between them. CDR3 DNA: TGTGCCAGCAGTCCACCCGGTGGGCCGAGAGGCTACACCTTC. Its translation: CASSPPGGPRGYTF.

The chain joins TRBV2 to TRBJ1-3, with no clear D. With 2 bases removed from V and 3 bases from J, the gap between germline ends came to 8 bases. Germline V CDR1 and CDR2: SNHLY, FYNNEI. This CDR3 has 14 residues. The CDR3 coding sequence is TGTGCCAGCAGTGAATCGGGGTTTGGAAACACCATATATTTT. Its protein is CASSESGFGNTIYF.

This clone showed up just once. The V gene is TRBV2, the J gene TRBJ2-1, with a tentative D call TRBD2 (6 bases). The V gene lost 1 base and the J gene lost 2 bases, with 9 bases spanning the gap. Germline CDR1 is SNHLY and CDR2 is FYNNEI. The CDR3 is 15 residues long. CDR3 sequence: CASSEGRGPYNEQFF. The CDR3 DNA reads TGTGCCAGCAGTGAAGGGCGGGGCCCCTACAATGAGCAGTTCTTC.

The chain has TRBV6-1 and TRBJ1-1, with 11 nucleotides matching TRBD1. The CDR3 covers 14 residues. Trimming removed 7 bases from V and 4 bases from J; junction bases left unmatched: 5. Germline V CDR1 and CDR2: MNHNS, SASEGT. The CDR3 loop is CASTDRGRGTEAFF. The CDR3 bases are TGTGCCAGCACGGACAGGGGGCGCGGCACTGAAGCTTTCTTT.

This chain links TRBV9 with TRBJ2-7; no reliable D call. In germline, CDR1 is SGDLS, CDR2 YYNGEE. This CDR3 is 13 amino acids long. Trimming shortened V by 3 bases and J by 2 bases, and 9 bases separated the two germline ends. Here the CDR3 DNA reads TGTGCCAGCAGCGGAGACAATCCCTACGAGCAGTACTTC. Protein: CASSGDNPYEQYF.

The rearrangement links TRBV30 to TRBJ2-1; 13 bases fit TRBD2. V was pared by 5 bases and J by 10 bases, with 2 bases of the junction left unmatched. Germline assignment: CDR1 GTSNPN and CDR2 SVGIG (reference sequence). The CDR3 sequence is 12 residues long. CDR3 protein: CAWGTSGTEQFF. Written as DNA, the CDR3 is TGTGCCTGGGGGACTAGCGGGACCGAGCAGTTCTTC.

The J gene is TRBJ2-1, the V gene TRBV9; 7 nucleotides align to TRBD2. With 0 bases clipped from V and 8 bases from J, the junction kept 5 bases outside the gene matches. There are 14 residues in the CDR3. Per the germline V gene, CDR1 is SGDLS and CDR2 is YYNGEE. CDR3 sequence reads: CASSVEVGGDEQFF. CDR3 sequence (DNA): TGTGCCAGCAGCGTAGAGGTGGGGGGGGATGAGCAGTTCTTC.

The chain recombines TRBV20-1 with TRBJ1-2; no firm D call. Germline V gene lookup returns CDR1 DFQATT and CDR2 SNEGSKA (reference sequence). CDR3 length equals 11 residues. The V end was cut by 3 bases, the J end by 4 bases, with 6 bases between. CDR3 amino acids: CSASPSYGYTF. CDR3 bases: TGCAGTGCTAGCCCGAGCTATGGCTACACCTTC.

This chain joins TRBV9 and TRBJ1-2, with D maybe TRBD1 (5 bases). Per the germline V gene, CDR1 is SGDLS and CDR2 is YYNGEE. This CDR3 region has 13 residues. The V gene lost 0 bases and the J gene lost 8 bases, with 11 bases spanning the gap. CDR3 amino acids: CASSVVDSGGYTF. As DNA, the CDR3 is TGTGCCAGCAGCGTAGTTGACTCAGGGGGCTACACCTTC.

This chain uses TRBV5-1 with TRBJ2-1; 12 positions match TRBD2. Unmatched junction bases numbered 5, after V lost 3 bases and J lost 1 base. CDR1 is SGHRS, CDR2 YFSETQ, per germline. There are 17 residues in the CDR3. The CDR3 nucleotides read TGCGCCAGCAGCTCCACGACTAGCGGGAGTTCCTACAATGAGCAGTTCTTC. The encoded protein is CASSSTTSGSSYNEQFF.

V gene TRBV10-3 combines with J gene TRBJ1-5; D may be TRBD1 (5 bases). This CDR3 is built from 14 residues. V gave up 6 bases and J gave up 2 bases, with 11 bases separating them. Per germline, CDR1 ENHRY and CDR2 SYGVKD. The CDR3 DNA follows: TGTGCCATCAGGCCAGGGTTCGGCAATCAGCCCCAGCATTTT. Protein product: CAIRPGFGNQPQHF.

The chain couples TRBV6-5 to TRBJ2-5; TRBD2 matches at 8 bases. Trimming cost V 2 bases and J 4 bases; bases outside gene matches: 9. The CDR3 runs 16 residues. Germline lookup yields CDR1 MNHEY and CDR2 SVGAGI. CDR3 nucleotide sequence: TGTGCCAGCAGTTACGGGTCTCTGCTAGCGGGAGAGACCCAGTACTTC. It codes for CASSYGSLLAGETQYF.

The chain has TRBV4-1 and TRBJ1-4, with 7 bases aligning to TRBD1. V lost 2 bases and J lost 0; bases outside the gene matches: 6. This CDR3 is 17 amino acids long. Germline CDR1 and CDR2: MGHRA and YSYEKL. The CDR3 reads CASSQTGTAPTNEKLFF. In DNA form, the CDR3 reads TGCGCCAGCAGCCAAACCGGGACAGCTCCAACTAATGAAAAACTGTTTTTT.

This clone occurred a few times. V usage is TRBV27 and J usage is TRBJ1-5, with TRBD1 matching over 9 bases. After removal of 7 bases from V and 6 bases from J, the junction contained 13 bases not matched to a gene. The CDR3 runs to 16 residues. The germline CDR1 and CDR2 sequences are MNHEY and SMNVEV (reference sequence). CDR3 region: CASMTLQGARGQPQHF. The CDR3 DNA follows: TGTGCCAGCATGACTTTACAGGGGGCGCGTGGTCAGCCCCAGCATTTT.

The chain links TRBV29-1 to TRBJ2-1; 7 bases agree with TRBD2. Looked up from germline, CDR1 is SQVTM and CDR2 is ANQGSEA. V lost 7 bases and J lost 2; bases outside the gene matches: 14. The length of the CDR3 is 16 residues. The CDR3 reads CSGRLPSGKTYNEQFF. The CDR3 DNA follows: TGCAGCGGCCGACTTCCTAGCGGAAAGACCTACAATGAGCAGTTCTTC.

The chain combines TRBV11-2 with TRBJ2-5, with D possibly being TRBD2 (5 bases). Germline CDR1 reads SGHAT; CDR2 reads FQNNGV. The CDR3 is 16 residues long. V lost 5 bases and J 1 base, leaving 17 bases between the germline ends. As DNA, the CDR3 is TGTGCCAGCAGCCGACGACCCGGAGGCGGCCAAGAGACCCAGTACTTC. Translation gives CASSRRPGGGQETQYF.

V is TRBV13 and J is TRBJ2-3, with TRBD1 matching 9 bases. CDR3 length equals 18 residues. Germline loops: CDR1 PRHDT, CDR2 FYEKMQ (reference sequence). V lost 1 base, J lost 3 bases, and 11 bases stayed unmatched. CDR3 residues: CASSLVGSRDRETDTQYF. CDR3 bases: TGTGCCAGCAGCTTAGTAGGATCTCGGGACAGGGAAACAGATACGCAGTATTTT.